This entry features one T cell receptor beta chain sequence. Data came from immunoSEQ multiplex PCR; TCRdb stores just in-frame clones and leaves some out. The top ten clones hold over 9.5% of a sample with some 120,000 clones, approximately 82% of them seen once. These data are taken from a study of blood T cell repertoires in COVID-19. CDR1 is MDHEN, CDR2 SYDVKM, per germline. Deletions cut 2 bases from V and 10 bases from J, with 15 bases between. The CDR3 runs to 14 residues. The sequenced sample consisted of peripheral blood. The sequence derives from a man aged 55 to 70 with acute or convalescent COVID-19. The V and J genes are TRBV28 and TRBJ1-5, with D possibly TRBD1 on 6 matching bases. The CDR3 here is CASSLQEQGEPQHF. The CDR3 DNA reads as TGTGCCAGCAGTTTACAGGAACAGGGAGAACCCCAGCATTTT.